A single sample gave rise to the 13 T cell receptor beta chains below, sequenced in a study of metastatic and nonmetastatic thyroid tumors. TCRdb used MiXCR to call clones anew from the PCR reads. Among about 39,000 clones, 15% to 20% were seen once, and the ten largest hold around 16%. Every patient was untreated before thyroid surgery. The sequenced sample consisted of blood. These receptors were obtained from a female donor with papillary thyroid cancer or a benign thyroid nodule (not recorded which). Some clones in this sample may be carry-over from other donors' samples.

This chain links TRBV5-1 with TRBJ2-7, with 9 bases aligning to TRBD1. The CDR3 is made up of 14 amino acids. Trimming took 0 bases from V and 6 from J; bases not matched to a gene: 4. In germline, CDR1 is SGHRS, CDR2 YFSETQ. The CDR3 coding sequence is TGCGCCAGCAGCTTGGGGACAGGGGTCCTCGAGCAGTACTTC. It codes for CASSLGTGVLEQYF.

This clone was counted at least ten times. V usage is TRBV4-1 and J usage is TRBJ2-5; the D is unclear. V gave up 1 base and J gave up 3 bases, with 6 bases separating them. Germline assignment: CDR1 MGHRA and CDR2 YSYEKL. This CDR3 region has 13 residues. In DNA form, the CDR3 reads TGCGCCAGCAGCCAAGTCTTAAAAGAGACCCAGTACTTC. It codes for CASSQVLKETQYF.

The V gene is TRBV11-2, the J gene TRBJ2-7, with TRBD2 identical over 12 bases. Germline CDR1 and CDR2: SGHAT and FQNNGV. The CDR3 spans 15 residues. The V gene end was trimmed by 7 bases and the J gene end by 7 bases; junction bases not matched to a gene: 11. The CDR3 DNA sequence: TGTGCCAGCATCCACTGGACTAGCGGGATGGAAGAGCAGTACTTC. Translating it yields CASIHWTSGMEEQYF.

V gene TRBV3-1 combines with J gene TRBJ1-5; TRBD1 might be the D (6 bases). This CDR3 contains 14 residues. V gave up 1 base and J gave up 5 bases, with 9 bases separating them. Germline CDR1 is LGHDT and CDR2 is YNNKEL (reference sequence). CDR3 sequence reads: CASSQGRGDQPQHF. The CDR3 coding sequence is TGTGCCAGCAGCCAAGGGAGGGGGGATCAGCCCCAGCATTTT.

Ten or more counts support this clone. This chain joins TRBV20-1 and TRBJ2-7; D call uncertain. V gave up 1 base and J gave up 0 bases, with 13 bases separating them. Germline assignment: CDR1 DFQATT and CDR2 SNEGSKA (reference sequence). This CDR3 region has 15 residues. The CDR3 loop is CSARAVVESSYEQYF. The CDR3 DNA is TGCAGTGCTAGAGCAGTTGTAGAGAGCTCCTACGAGCAGTACTTC.

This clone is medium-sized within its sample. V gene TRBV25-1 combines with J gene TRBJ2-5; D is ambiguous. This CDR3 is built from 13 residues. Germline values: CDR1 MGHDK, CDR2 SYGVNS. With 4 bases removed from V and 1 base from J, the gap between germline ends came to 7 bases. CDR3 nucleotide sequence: TGTGCCAGCAGTGGCCCTCCCCAAGAGACCCAGTACTTC. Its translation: CASSGPPQETQYF.

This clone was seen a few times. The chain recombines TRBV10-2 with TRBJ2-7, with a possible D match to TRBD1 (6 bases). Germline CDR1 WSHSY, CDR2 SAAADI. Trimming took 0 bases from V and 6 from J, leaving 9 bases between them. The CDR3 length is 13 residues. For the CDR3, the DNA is TGCGCCAGCAGTGAGTCATGGGGGCTCGAGCAGTACTTC. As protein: CASSESWGLEQYF.

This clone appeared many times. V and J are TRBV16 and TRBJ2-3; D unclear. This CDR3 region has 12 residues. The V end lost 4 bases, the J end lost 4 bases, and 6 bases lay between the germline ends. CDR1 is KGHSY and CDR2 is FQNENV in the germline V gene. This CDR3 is CASSPSSDTQYF. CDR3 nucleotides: TGTGCCAGCAGCCCCTCTTCAGATACGCAGTATTTT.

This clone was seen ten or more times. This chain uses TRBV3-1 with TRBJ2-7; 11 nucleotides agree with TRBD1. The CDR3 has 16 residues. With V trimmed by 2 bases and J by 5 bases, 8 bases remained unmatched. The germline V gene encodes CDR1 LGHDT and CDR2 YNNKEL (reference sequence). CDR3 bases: TGTGCCAGCAGCCAACCAGGAAGGACAGGGGGCGACGAGCAGTACTTC. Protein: CASSQPGRTGGDEQYF.

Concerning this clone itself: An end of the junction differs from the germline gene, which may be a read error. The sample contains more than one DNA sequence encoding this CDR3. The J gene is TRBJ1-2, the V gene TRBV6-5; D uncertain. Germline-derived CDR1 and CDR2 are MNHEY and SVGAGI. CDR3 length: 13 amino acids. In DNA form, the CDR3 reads TGTGCCAGCAGTTACGACGGTAACTATGGCTGCACCTTC. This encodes CASSYDGNYGCTF.

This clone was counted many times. The CDR3, as DNA: TGTGCCACCAGCAGAGAGAGGCCAGGGGAGACCCAGTACTTC. It is translated as CATSRERPGETQYF. This chain uses TRBV15 with TRBJ2-5, with D tentatively TRBD1 (5 bases). The CDR3 spans 14 residues. Trimming pared 0 bases from V and 5 bases from J, leaving 10 bases between. Germline CDR1 is LNHNV and CDR2 is YYDKDF (reference sequence).

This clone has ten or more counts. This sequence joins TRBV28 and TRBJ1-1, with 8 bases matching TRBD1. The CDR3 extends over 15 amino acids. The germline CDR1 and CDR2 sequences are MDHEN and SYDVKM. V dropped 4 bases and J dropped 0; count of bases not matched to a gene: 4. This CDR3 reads CASSSGGVVNTEAFF. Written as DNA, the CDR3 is TGTGCCAGCAGTTCAGGGGGCGTTGTGAACACTGAAGCTTTCTTT.

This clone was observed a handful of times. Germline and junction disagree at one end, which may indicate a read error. The CDR3: CAASRGSSGGGDTQYF. The CDR3 region has the DNA TGTGCCGCCAGCAGAGGTTCTAGCGGTGGGGGTGATACGCAGTATTTT. This chain links TRBV15 with TRBJ2-3; 7 positions match TRBD2. CDR1 and CDR2 (germline): LNHNV, YYDKDF (reference sequence). This CDR3 has 16 amino acids. Variable domain in full (rest from reference TRBV15 and TRBJ2-3): DAMVIQNPRYQVTQFGKPVTLSCSQTLNHNVMYWYQQKSSQAPKLLFHYYDKDFNNEADTPDNFQSRRPNTSFCFLDIRSPGLGDTAMYLCAASRGSSGGGDTQYFGPGTRLTVL.